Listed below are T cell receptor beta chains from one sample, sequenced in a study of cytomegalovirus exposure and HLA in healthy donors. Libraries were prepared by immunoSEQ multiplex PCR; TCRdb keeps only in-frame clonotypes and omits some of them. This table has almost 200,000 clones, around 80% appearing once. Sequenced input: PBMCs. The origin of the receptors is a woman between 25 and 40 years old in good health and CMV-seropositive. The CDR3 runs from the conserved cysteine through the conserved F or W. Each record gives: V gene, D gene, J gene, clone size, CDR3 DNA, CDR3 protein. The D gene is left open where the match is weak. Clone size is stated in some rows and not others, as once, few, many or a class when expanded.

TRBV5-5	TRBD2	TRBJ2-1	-	TGTGCCAGCAGCATCGGACTAGCGGGGGCGTCGGAGCAGTTCTTC	CASSIGLAGASEQFF
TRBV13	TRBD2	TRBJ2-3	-	TGTGCCAGAACGAGATACGGTGGACTAGCGGGGGGGCGAAACACAGATACGCAGTATTTT	CARTRYGGLAGGRNTDTQYF
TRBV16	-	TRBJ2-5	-	TGTGCCAGCAGCCTCCCGGGTCACCAAGAGACCCAGTACTTC	CASSLPGHQETQYF
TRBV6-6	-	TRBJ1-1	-	TGTGCCAGCAAACAGGGTAACACTGAAGCTTTCTTT	CASKQGNTEAFF
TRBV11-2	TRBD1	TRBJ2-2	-	TGTGCCAGCAGCATGCAGGGGGCCGGGGAGCTGTTTTTT	CASSMQGAGELFF
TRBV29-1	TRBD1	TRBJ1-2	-	TGCAGCGTTAGGCAGGGGGCGGGTGGCTACACCTTC	CSVRQGAGGYTF
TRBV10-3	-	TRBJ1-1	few	TGTGCCATCACCACCGGGATGAGACAAGAAGCTTTCTTT	CAITTGMRQEAFF
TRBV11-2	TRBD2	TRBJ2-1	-	TGTGCCAGCAGCCCGGGACTAGCGGGGCCCAGCTCCTACAATGAGCAGTTCTTC	CASSPGLAGPSSYNEQFF
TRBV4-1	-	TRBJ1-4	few	TGCGCCAGCAGCCGACCTCTGGGCAGTCCAACTAATGAAAAACTGTTTTTT	CASSRPLGSPTNEKLFF
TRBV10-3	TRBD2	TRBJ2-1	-	TGTGCCATCAGTTCTAGCGGGAGCTCCTACAATGAGCAGTTCTTC	CAISSSGSSYNEQFF
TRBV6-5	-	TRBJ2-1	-	TGTGCCAGCAATCTCAATGAGCAGTTCTTC	CASNLNEQFF
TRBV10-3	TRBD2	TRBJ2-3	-	TGTGCCATCAGTGACTTATCTCTTGGTAAACGGGAGGGAGGCACAGATACGCAGTATTTT	CAISDLSLGKREGGTDTQYF
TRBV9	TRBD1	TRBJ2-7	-	TGTGCCAGCAGCGTAGCACAGGGGGCCTACGAGCAGTACTTC	CASSVAQGAYEQYF
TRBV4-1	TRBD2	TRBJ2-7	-	TGCGCCAGCAGCCAAGACTGGGCGGGAGAGGGCGAGCAGTACTTC	CASSQDWAGEGEQYF
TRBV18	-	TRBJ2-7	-	TGTGCCAGCTCACCCAACAAAGGGGGCGAGCAGTACTTC	CASSPNKGGEQYF
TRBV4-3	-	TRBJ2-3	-	TGCGCCAGCAGCCAAGGCGTATCTAGCACAGATACGCAGTATTTT	CASSQGVSSTDTQYF
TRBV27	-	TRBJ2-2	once	TGTGCCAGCTCCCGGGGACTCGAGAACACCGGGGAGCTGTTTTTT	CASSRGLENTGELFF
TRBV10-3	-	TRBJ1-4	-	TGTGCCATCAGTGATACGGAGCTGATGATTAATGAAAAACTGTTTTTT	CAISDTELMINEKLFF
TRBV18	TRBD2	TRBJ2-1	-	TGTGCCAGCTCACCGCCCGGACTAGCGAGAAATGAGCAGTTCTTC	CASSPPGLARNEQFF
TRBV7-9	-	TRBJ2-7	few	TGTGCCAGCAGCTTAGCACAGGGCTACGAGCAGTACTTC	CASSLAQGYEQYF
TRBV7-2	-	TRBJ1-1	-	TGTGCCAGCAGCTACAGGTTCGCGGAGACGAACACTGAAGCTTTCTTT	CASSYRFAETNTEAFF
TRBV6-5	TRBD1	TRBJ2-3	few	TGTGCCAGCAGTTTACAGGGGGATGTCACAGATACGCAGTATTTT	CASSLQGDVTDTQYF
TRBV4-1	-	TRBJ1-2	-	TGCGCCAGCAGCCAAGGATTTGGCCCAAACTATGGCTACACCTTC	CASSQGFGPNYGYTF
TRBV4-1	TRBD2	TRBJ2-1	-	TGCGCCAGCAGCCACCTCGGCCTAGCGGGGAGTAGCAATGAGCAGTTCTTC	CASSHLGLAGSSNEQFF
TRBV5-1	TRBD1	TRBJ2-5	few	TGCGCCAGCAGCTACGGGACAGGGGTTCGTGAGACCCAGTACTTC	CASSYGTGVRETQYF
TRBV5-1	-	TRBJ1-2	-	TGCGCCAGCAAAGGAATTGGAGCTAACTATGGCTACACCTTC	CASKGIGANYGYTF
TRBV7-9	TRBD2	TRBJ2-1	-	TGTGCCAGCAGGGGGGGGAGGCATGAGCAGTTCTTC	CASRGGRHEQFF
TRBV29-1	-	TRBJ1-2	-	TGCAGCGGGGGGGAAGGAGGGTCTAACTATGGCTACACCTTC	CSGGEGGSNYGYTF
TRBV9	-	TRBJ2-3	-	TGTGCCAGCAGCGTAGGTGGACTTGCCCTAGATACGCAGTATTTT	CASSVGGLALDTQYF
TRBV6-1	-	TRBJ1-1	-	TGTGCCGGAGGGACGGATCTCATGAACACTGAAGCTTTCTTT	CAGGTDLMNTEAFF
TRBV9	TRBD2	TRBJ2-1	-	TGTGCCAGCAGCGCGGGCGGGAGAAATGAGCAGTTCTTC	CASSAGGRNEQFF
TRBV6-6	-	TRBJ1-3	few	TGTGCCAGCAGTTACGGATCGGGACTACGGAACACCATATATTTT	CASSYGSGLRNTIYF
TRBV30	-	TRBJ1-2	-	TGTGCCTGGAGTTGGGGCAGGGCCGGCGGCTACACCTTC	CAWSWGRAGGYTF
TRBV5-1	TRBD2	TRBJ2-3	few	TGCGCCAGCAGCATGGGGACTAGCGGGAGATGGGAAGATACGCAGTATTTT	CASSMGTSGRWEDTQYF
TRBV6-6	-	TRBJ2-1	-	TGTGCCAGCAGACGTACTCCGGGTAGCCGTGAGCAGTTCTTC	CASRRTPGSREQFF
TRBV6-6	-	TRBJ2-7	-	TGTGCCAGCAGTTTAGGAGACGAGCAGTACTTC	CASSLGDEQYF
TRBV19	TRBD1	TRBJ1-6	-	TGTGCCAGTAGCCACCTTCCGGGACAGGCTAATTCACCCCTCCACTTT	CASSHLPGQANSPLHF
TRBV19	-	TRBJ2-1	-	TGTGCCAGTACAGGCGGGGTCTCCTACAATGAGCAGTTCTTC	CASTGGVSYNEQFF
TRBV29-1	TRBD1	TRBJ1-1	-	TGCAGCGTCGGACAGGATGAAGCTTTCTTT	CSVGQDEAFF
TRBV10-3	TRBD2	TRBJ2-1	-	TGTGCCATCAGTGAGTCAGGAAGCGGGAGAACCTACAATGAGCAGTTCTTC	CAISESGSGRTYNEQFF
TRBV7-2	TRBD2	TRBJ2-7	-	TGTGCCAGCAGCTTAGGACTAGCGGGAGGGTCAAGGGAGCAGTACTTC	CASSLGLAGGSREQYF
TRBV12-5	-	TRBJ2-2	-	TGTGCTAGTGCCCCATTGTCGAGCGGGGAGCTGTTTTTT	CASAPLSSGELFF
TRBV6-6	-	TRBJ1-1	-	TGTGCCAGCAGTTGTAACCGGGGGGGAACTGAAGCTTTCTTT	CASSCNRGGTEAFF
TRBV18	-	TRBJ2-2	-	TGTGCCAGCTCACCATTACGGACATCGAACACCGGGGAGCTGTTTTTT	CASSPLRTSNTGELFF
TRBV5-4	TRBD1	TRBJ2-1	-	TGTGCCAGCAGTTCCCGGGACAGGGGAAATGAGCAGTTCTTC	CASSSRDRGNEQFF
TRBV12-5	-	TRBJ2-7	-	TGTGCTAGTGGTTTGGGGTGGCCCGATCCCTCCTACGAGCAGTACTTC	CASGLGWPDPSYEQYF
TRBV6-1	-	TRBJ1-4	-	TGTGCCAGCAGTGATAACCTTGGACAGTTCGCAACTAATGAAAAACTGTTTTTT	CASSDNLGQFATNEKLFF
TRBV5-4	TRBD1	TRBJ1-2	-	TGTGCCAGCATGGGTGGGGGACAGGCCTATGGCTACACCTTC	CASMGGGQAYGYTF
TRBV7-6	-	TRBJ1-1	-	TGTGCCAGCAGCTCAGGGGAACGGACTGAAGCTTTCTTT	CASSSGERTEAFF
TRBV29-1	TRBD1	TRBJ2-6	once	TGCAGCGTCGCCCCCGGAGTGGGACAGGGGGCCAACGTCCTGACTTTC	CSVAPGVGQGANVLTF
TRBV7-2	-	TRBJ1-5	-	TGTGCCAGCAGCCCTTGGAGGGGAAATCAGCCCCAGCATTTT	CASSPWRGNQPQHF
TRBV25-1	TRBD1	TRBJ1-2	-	TGTGCCAGCAGTGTGGGGACAGCCACATCTAACTATGGCTACACCTTC	CASSVGTATSNYGYTF
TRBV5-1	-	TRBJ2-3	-	TGCGCCAGCAGCTACCGTGGAAGCGGGAGCACAGATACGCAGTATTTT	CASSYRGSGSTDTQYF